One sample yielded the 6 T cell receptor beta chains listed below, sequenced in a study of T cell repertoires in cytomegalovirus infection. TCRdb itself ran the reads through MiXCR, one entry per CDR3 protein. The sample contains about 490,000 distinct CDR3 sequences, approximately 10% of which appear only once. Material: PBMCs. The receptors come from a human donor in good health (CMV status not recorded). Some clones in this sample may be carry-over from other donors' samples.

This clonotype was picked up many times. This sequence joins TRBV7-3 and TRBJ1-2; D perhaps matches TRBD1 (5 bases). Germline V lookup: CDR1 SGHTA, CDR2 FQGTGA. V was shortened by 8 bases and J by 4 bases, with 23 bases between the two germline ends. The CDR3 consists of 16 residues. This CDR3 reads CASRPSGTPSAYGYTF. The CDR3 nucleotides read TGTGCCAGCCGCCCTTCCGGGACCCCCTCTGCCTATGGCTACACCTTC.

This clonotype was counted at least ten times. The J gene is TRBJ1-1, the V gene TRBV4-2; D perhaps matches TRBD1 (5 bases). V lost 7 bases to trimming and J lost 3 bases, with 18 bases between them. Per the germline V gene, CDR1 is LGHNA and CDR2 is YNFKEQ. This CDR3 contains 15 residues. Here the CDR3 DNA reads TGTGCCAGCACCACAGGAGGGAAGCGGGACACTGAAGCTTTCTTT. Translating gives CASTTGGKRDTEAFF.

This clonotype has at least ten counts. The V call is TRBV7-9, the J call TRBJ1-2; tentative D call: TRBD1 (5 bases). The germline CDR1 and CDR2 sequences are SEHNR and FQNEAQ (reference sequence). Trimming took off 5 bases at V and 0 bases at J, with 16 bases between the two ends. This CDR3 comprises 16 residues. This CDR3 reads CASSGGLQGANYGYTF. CDR3 sequence (DNA): TGTGCCAGCAGCGGAGGGTTGCAGGGAGCTAACTATGGCTACACCTTC.

The table lists this clonotype with many counts. The J gene is TRBJ2-3, the V gene TRBV6-2 or TRBV6-3, with D uncertain. With 2 bases removed from V and 2 bases from J, the gap between germline ends came to 8 bases. This CDR3 is 14 amino acids long. Germline assignment: CDR1 MNHEY and CDR2 SVGEGT. CDR3 loop: CASSYGRFTDTQYF. The DNA of the CDR3 is TGTGCCAGCAGTTACGGACGTTTCACAGATACGCAGTATTTT.

Many counts were recorded for this clonotype. This chain joins TRBV28 and TRBJ2-7, with D perhaps given as TRBD1 or TRBD2 (6 bases each). The CDR3 loop spans 15 amino acids. Germline V gives CDR1 MDHEN, CDR2 SYDVKM. Trimming removed 5 bases from V and 2 bases from J, with 16 bases in between. CDR3 coding DNA: TGTGCCAGCAGTCCCCGGGGGACACTCGCCTACGAGCAGTACTTC. Amino acids: CASSPRGTLAYEQYF.

The rearrangement links TRBV20-1 to TRBJ2-6, with D possibly TRBD2 on 6 matching bases. Trimming removed 0 bases from V and 0 bases from J, with 15 bases in between. CDR1 and CDR2 from the germline V gene are DFQATT and SNEGSKA (reference sequence). This CDR3 contains 18 residues. As DNA, the CDR3 is TGCAGTGCTAGAGATCGGACTACTCTTTACTCTGGGGCCAACGTCCTGACTTTC. Its translation: CSARDRTTLYSGANVLTF.